The 28 T cell receptor beta chains below were found in one sample sequenced in a study of blood T cell repertoires in COVID-19. Data came from immunoSEQ multiplex PCR; TCRdb stores just in-frame clones and leaves some out. The sample carries under 150,000 clones, around 81% recorded once. The sequenced sample consisted of peripheral blood. These receptors originate from a man aged 40-55 years with active or convalescent COVID-19.

This clone was counted only a few times. V is TRBV5-1 and J is TRBJ2-1, with 9 bases identical to TRBD2. The CDR3 has 15 amino acids. Unmatched junction bases numbered 7, after V lost 0 bases and J lost 9 bases. Germline-derived CDR1 and CDR2 are SGHRS and YFSETQ. Written as DNA, the CDR3 is TGCGCCAGCAGCTTGGCGGCTAGCGGGGTAGTTGAGCAGTTCTTC. It yields the protein CASSLAASGVVEQFF. Combining the CDR3 with reference TRBV5-1 and TRBJ2-1 gives the whole variable domain KAGVTQTPRYLIKTRGQQVTLSCSPISGHRSVSWYQQTPGQGLQFLFEYFSETQRNKGNFPGRFSGRQFSNSRSEMNVSTLELGDSALYLCASSLAASGVVEQFFGPGTRLTVL.

A single count supports this clone. This chain connects TRBV5-5 to TRBJ2-5, with D maybe TRBD2 (5 bases). Between the trimmed V and J ends, which lost 2 bases and 2 bases, there was a span of 10 bases. Looked up from germline, CDR1 is SGHKS and CDR2 is YYEKEE (reference sequence). This CDR3 comprises 14 residues. Written as DNA, the CDR3 is TGTGCCAGCAGCTTCCTAGCCCAACAAGAGACCCAGTACTTC. It yields the protein CASSFLAQQETQYF.

This clone has just one count. V and J are TRBV9 and TRBJ2-7; unclear D gene. This CDR3 has 14 residues. Germline V lookup: CDR1 SGDLS, CDR2 YYNGEE. Trimming pared 0 bases from V and 2 bases from J, leaving 9 bases between. The CDR3 nucleotides read TGTGCCAGCAGCGTAGGTAATAGCCCCTACGAGCAGTACTTC. This codes for CASSVGNSPYEQYF.

This clone was seen a few times. The V and J genes are TRBV5-5 and TRBJ1-6; D is perhaps TRBD1 (6 bases). The CDR3 is made up of 15 amino acids. Trimming removed 4 bases at V and 0 bases at J, with 8 bases between. Germline V gene sequence: CDR1 SGHKS, CDR2 YYEKEE (reference sequence). Here the CDR3 reads CASSVDSSYNSPLHF. CDR3 coding DNA: TGTGCCAGCAGCGTGGACAGCTCCTATAATTCACCCCTCCACTTT.

As regards this clone: Additional DNA sequences in this sample encode the identical CDR3. The genes are TRBV7-2 and TRBJ2-2, with TRBD1 matching over 7 bases. The CDR3 spans 16 residues. With V trimmed by 3 bases and J by 0 bases, 4 bases remained unmatched. Germline CDR1 and CDR2: SGHTA and FQGNSA. CDR3 coding DNA: TGTGCCAGCAGCTTGGGGCAGGGGGCGAACACCGGGGAGCTGTTTTTT. Translated, it gives CASSLGQGANTGELFF.

In nucleotides, the CDR3 is TGTGCCATCAGTGGGACAGGAGATAGCAATCAGCCCCAGCATTTT. Encoded protein: CAISGTGDSNQPQHF. The V call is TRBV10-3, the J call TRBJ1-5; 7 bases fit TRBD1. With 4 bases clipped from V and 0 bases from J, the junction kept 3 bases outside the gene matches. Germline assignment: CDR1 ENHRY and CDR2 SYGVKD. The CDR3 is 15 amino acids.

CDR3 coding DNA: TGCGCCAGCAACGTGGACGGGAAAAGCACAGATACGCAGTATTTT. It encodes CASNVDGKSTDTQYF. The chain couples TRBV5-1 to TRBJ2-3; D may be TRBD2 (5 bases). V dropped 6 bases and J dropped 0 bases, with 14 bases sitting between them. The CDR3 totals 15 residues. From germline, CDR1 is SGHRS and CDR2 YFSETQ. Combining the CDR3 with reference TRBV5-1 and TRBJ2-3 gives the whole variable domain KAGVTQTPRYLIKTRGQQVTLSCSPISGHRSVSWYQQTPGQGLQFLFEYFSETQRNKGNFPGRFSGRQFSNSRSEMNVSTLELGDSALYLCASNVDGKSTDTQYFGPGTRLTVL.

This chain uses TRBV25-1 with TRBJ1-1, with TRBD1 identical over 11 bases. This CDR3 region has 15 residues. From germline, CDR1 is MGHDK and CDR2 SYGVNS. Trimming cost V 3 bases and J 5 bases; bases outside gene matches: 5. Here the CDR3 DNA reads TGTGCCAGCAGTGACTTGGGACAGGGGGTAACTGAAGCTTTCTTT. It yields the protein CASSDLGQGVTEAFF. The variable domain in full, completed from reference TRBV25-1 and TRBJ1-1, reads EADIYQTPRYLVIGTGKKITLECSQTMGHDKMYWYQQDPGMELHLIHYSYGVNSTEKGDLSSESTVSRIRTEHFPLTLESARPSHTSQYLCASSDLGQGVTEAFFGQGTRLTVV.

This chain links TRBV5-5 with TRBJ2-3; 7 bases agree with TRBD2. With 2 bases clipped from V and 0 bases from J, the junction kept 9 bases outside the gene matches. The CDR3 sequence is 17 residues long. Germline CDR1 and CDR2: SGHKS and YYEKEE (reference sequence). The CDR3 loop is CASSFRESGGSTDTQYF. In DNA form, the CDR3 reads TGTGCCAGCAGCTTTCGCGAATCGGGGGGAAGCACAGATACGCAGTATTTT.

This clone appeared once. The J gene is TRBJ1-4, the V gene TRBV6-5; D is unresolved. V was shortened by 0 bases and J by 3 bases, with 11 bases between the two germline ends. CDR1 is MNHEY, CDR2 SVGAGI, per germline. The CDR3 totals 16 residues. Here the CDR3 reads CASSYSGSAANEKLFF. CDR3 coding DNA: TGTGCCAGCAGTTACTCGGGTAGCGCGGCTAATGAAAAACTGTTTTTT.

This chain links TRBV25-1 with TRBJ2-7, with D tentatively TRBD1 (6 bases). V lost 2 bases to trimming and J lost 1 base, with 9 bases between them. Germline values: CDR1 MGHDK, CDR2 SYGVNS. The CDR3 contains 14 residues. The CDR3 bases are TGTGCCAGCAGTGAACAGGGGCGGTCCTACGAGCAGTACTTC. Protein sequence: CASSEQGRSYEQYF.

The chain combines TRBV18 with TRBJ1-3; 11 bases agree with TRBD1. The V gene's germline CDR1 is KGHSH and CDR2 LQKENI. Germline trimming cut 3 bases from V and 4 bases from J; bases unmatched to any gene: 2. The CDR3 is 15 residues long. This chain's CDR3 is CASSPDRGQGNTIYF. In nucleotides, the CDR3 is TGTGCCAGCTCACCGGACAGGGGGCAGGGAAACACCATATATTTT.

V is TRBV19 and J is TRBJ2-2; tentative D call: TRBD2 (5 bases). V gave up 6 bases and J gave up 0 bases, with 14 bases separating them. The germline V gene has CDR1 LNHDA and CDR2 SQIVND (reference sequence). The CDR3 covers 16 residues. The CDR3 is CASRRPGLPNTGELFF. In DNA form, the CDR3 reads TGTGCCAGTAGGCGACCCGGACTTCCGAACACCGGGGAGCTGTTTTTT.

The V and J genes are TRBV19 and TRBJ1-2, with D uncertain. The CDR3 has 13 amino acids. Trimming left V 7 bases short and J 5 bases short, with 14 bases between. The germline CDR1 and CDR2 sequences are LNHDA and SQIVND (reference sequence). The CDR3 sequence is CASTGSEVYGYTF. The CDR3 DNA follows: TGTGCCAGTACTGGGAGTGAAGTTTATGGCTACACCTTC.

The chain joins TRBV7-6 to TRBJ2-5; 8 bases are a match to TRBD2. With 1 base clipped from V and 5 bases from J, the junction kept 0 bases outside the gene matches. CDR3 size: 13 residues. Germline CDR1 and CDR2: SGHVS and FNYEAQ. CDR3 in amino acids: CASSLGLAETQYF. The CDR3 DNA sequence: TGTGCCAGCAGCTTAGGACTAGCGGAGACCCAGTACTTC.

This clone appeared a few times. This chain links TRBV5-1 with TRBJ1-2; D remains unclear. V gave up 2 bases and J gave up 4 bases, with 6 bases separating them. Germline lookup yields CDR1 SGHRS and CDR2 YFSETQ. The CDR3 runs to 12 residues. The CDR3 DNA reads as TGCGCCAGCAGCTTCAGTTCCTATGGCTACACCTTC. The encoded protein is CASSFSSYGYTF.

The V call is TRBV12-3 or TRBV12-4, the J call TRBJ2-4, with D possibly being TRBD2 (7 bases). The ends were cut back, 6 bases at V and 7 bases at J, with 13 bases in the middle. The CDR3 extends over 13 amino acids. CDR3 sequence: CASREQGGNIQYF. As DNA, the CDR3 is TGTGCCAGCAGGGAACAGGGAGGGAACATTCAGTACTTC.

V and J are TRBV27 and TRBJ2-2; weak D call: TRBD2 (6 bases). The CDR3 has 14 residues. V gave up 7 bases and J gave up 1 base, with 10 bases separating them. Germline lookup yields CDR1 MNHEY and CDR2 SMNVEV (reference sequence). CDR3 in amino acids: CASKLGGNTGELFF. The CDR3 DNA is TGTGCCAGCAAGCTCGGGGGGAACACCGGGGAGCTGTTTTTT.

A note on this clone: A much larger clone lies a single base off, so this may be a read error. Other DNA sequences in the sample encode the same CDR3. The chain carries TRBV19 and TRBJ1-2; TRBD1 agrees at 8 bases. There are 13 residues in the CDR3. Germline V lookup: CDR1 LNHDA, CDR2 SQIVND (reference sequence). The CDR3 DNA is TGTGCCAGTAGTTCCAGGGGGCCCGAAGGCTACACTTTC. Translating it yields CASSSRGPEGYTF.

The chain has TRBV6-2 or TRBV6-3 and TRBJ1-4; 9 bases match TRBD1. The CDR3 length is 15 residues. After removal of 5 bases from V and 5 bases from J, the junction contained 6 bases not matched to a gene. The V gene's germline CDR1 is MNHEY and CDR2 SVGEGT. CDR3 in DNA: TGTGCCAGCAGTCGAACCGGGACAGGGAATGAAAAACTGTTTTTT. The encoded protein is CASSRTGTGNEKLFF.

CDR3 in DNA: TGTGCCAGCTCAGCAGACATGAACACTGAAGCTTTCTTT. As protein: CASSADMNTEAFF. This chain connects TRBV18 to TRBJ1-1; D unclear. Trimming stripped 5 bases from V and 0 bases from J, with 7 bases between. Germline CDR1 and CDR2: KGHSH and LQKENI. This CDR3 has 13 residues.

The CDR3 reads CASSLEAINEKLFF. The CDR3 DNA sequence: TGTGCCAGCAGCTTAGAAGCTATTAATGAAAAACTGTTTTTT. The chain uses TRBV7-9 and TRBJ1-4; no firm D call. Germline V lookup: CDR1 SEHNR, CDR2 FQNEAQ (reference sequence). V lost 1 base to trimming and J lost 4 bases, with 7 bases between them. The CDR3 has 14 amino acids.

This clone occurred a few times. The J gene is TRBJ1-1, the V gene TRBV27; D call uncertain. CDR1 and CDR2 from the germline V gene are MNHEY and SMNVEV (reference sequence). V lost 6 bases and J lost 0, with 14 bases in between. This CDR3 contains 15 residues. The CDR3 DNA reads as TGTGCCAGCAGCTCTACCGGGGTCTTGAACACTGAAGCTTTCTTT. Encoded protein: CASSSTGVLNTEAFF.

In this sample, this clone turned up once. The V and J genes are TRBV12-3 or TRBV12-4 and TRBJ2-1; the match to TRBD2 covers 8 bases. This CDR3 has 13 amino acids. The junction had 4 bases not matched to a gene; V was cut back by 5 bases and J by 7 bases. The CDR3 loop is CASSGTSLNEQFF. CDR3 nucleotides: TGTGCCAGCAGTGGGACTAGTCTAAATGAGCAGTTCTTC.

This clone was recorded once. The rearrangement uses TRBV6-6 and TRBJ2-1, with D possibly being TRBD2 (5 bases). CDR3 length equals 11 residues. V was cut by 10 bases and J by 10 bases, with 14 bases left in between. CDR1 and CDR2 (germline): MNHNY, SVGAGI (reference sequence). CDR3 loop: CATLYSAEQFF. In nucleotides, the CDR3 is TGTGCCACCCTCTATAGCGCCGAGCAGTTCTTC.

The CDR3 reads CASSLDRGETQYF. CDR3 bases: TGTGCCAGCTCCCTTGACAGGGGAGAGACCCAGTACTTC. This rearrangement joins TRBV18 to TRBJ2-5; 8 positions agree with TRBD1. After removal of 6 bases from V and 4 bases from J, the junction contained 4 bases not matched to a gene. CDR1 and CDR2 (germline): KGHSH, LQKENI. The CDR3 is 13 residues long.

This clone was seen a single time. J is TRBJ2-2 and V is TRBV7-9; D is perhaps TRBD1 (5 bases). V was cut by 5 bases and J by 7 bases, with 11 bases left in between. Germline V gives CDR1 SEHNR, CDR2 FQNEAQ (reference sequence). The CDR3 sequence is 13 residues long. This chain's CDR3 is CASSAPRDGELFF. CDR3 coding DNA: TGTGCCAGCAGCGCCCCCAGGGACGGGGAGCTGTTTTTT.

V is TRBV7-2 and J is TRBJ2-7, with TRBD2 matching over 12 bases. The CDR3 sequence is 16 residues long. Per germline, CDR1 SGHTA and CDR2 FQGNSA. After removal of 1 base from V and 6 bases from J, the junction contained 7 bases not matched to a gene. The CDR3 here is CASSLVPSGGAAEQYF. CDR3 sequence (DNA): TGTGCCAGCAGCTTAGTCCCTAGCGGGGGGGCGGCCGAGCAGTACTTC. The full variable domain, completed using reference TRBV7-2 and TRBJ2-7, is GAGVSQSPSNKVTEKGKDVELRCDPISGHTALYWYRQSLGQGLEFLIYFQGNSAPDKSGLPSDRFSAERTGGSVSTLTIQRTQQEDSAVYLCASSLVPSGGAAEQYFGPGTRLTVT.